This is a list of T cell receptor beta chains from one sample in a study of T cells in Graves' hyperthyroidism and ophthalmopathy. TCRdb re-derived calls from the multiplex PCR reads in MiXCR, one entry per CDR3 protein. The top ten clones hold 9.2% of a sample with about 360,000 distinct CDR3 sequences, around 14% of them seen once. The sequencing input was blood. Every receptor here comes from a woman under 30 with Graves' hyperthyroidism. The CDR3 runs from the conserved cysteine through the conserved F or W. The D gene is left open where the match is weak. For some rows the clone size is stated as once, few or many, or as a class when expanded; others skip it.

DNA	CDR3	size	V	J	D
TGTACCAGCAGTTTGAGAACCTACCCCTACGAGCAGTACTTC	CTSSLRTYPYEQYF	-	TRBV28	TRBJ2-7	-
TGTGCCAGCAGTGCCCAGGGACTAGCGGGAGGACAGAAAGATACGCAGTATTTT	CASSAQGLAGGQKDTQYF	many	TRBV2	TRBJ2-3	TRBD2
TGCGCCAGCAGCGCCTCGATAAACGGGGAGCTGTTTTTT	CASSASINGELFF	few	TRBV4-3	TRBJ2-2	-
TGTGCCAGCAGCCAAGATAGGGACGCGAGCGGGAGAACCGGGGAGCTGTTTTTT	CASSQDRDASGRTGELFF	-	TRBV14	TRBJ2-2	TRBD2
TGTGCCAGCAGCTCGTACTCGGGGCTGAACTATGGCTACACCTTC	CASSSYSGLNYGYTF	-	TRBV7-2	TRBJ1-2	-
TGTGCCAGCAGCCCGGGACCGAGGAACACCGGGGAGCTGTTTTTT	CASSPGPRNTGELFF	-	TRBV14	TRBJ2-2	-
TGTGCCAGCAGTTATTTTAGGGATTCACCCCTCCACTTT	CASSYFRDSPLHF	few	TRBV6-2/TRBV6-3	TRBJ1-6	-
TGTGCCAGCAGCCCCAGATCGGCCCCCCTCGGTCAGCCCCAGCATTTT	CASSPRSAPLGQPQHF	few	TRBV7-9	TRBJ1-5	-
TGTGCCAGCAGCATAGGTCCGGCGGGCGAAAAACTGTTTTTT	CASSIGPAGEKLFF	few	TRBV5-8	TRBJ1-4	-
TGTGCCAGCAGCACTGACCGCCAAACCCCCTCCAATGAGCAGTTCTTC	CASSTDRQTPSNEQFF	many	TRBV12-3/TRBV12-4	TRBJ2-1	-
TGCGCCAGCAGTGAGACCGCCCCCGGAGCGGGCGAGCAGTACTTC	CASSETAPGAGEQYF	many	TRBV10-2	TRBJ2-7	-
TGCGCCAGCAGCTTGGGGCCCCGCATCAATGAGCAGTTCTTC	CASSLGPRINEQFF	many	TRBV5-1	TRBJ2-1	-
TGTGCCAGCAGCTTAGCTTCGACAGCCTACACTGAAGCTTTCTTT	CASSLASTAYTEAFF	many	TRBV11-2	TRBJ1-1	-
TGTGCCAGCAGCTGGTTAGGGGGCGCGAATTTAGATGAGCAGTTCTTC	CASSWLGGANLDEQFF	many	TRBV7-3	TRBJ2-1	TRBD1
TGTGCCAGCAGCCGCTTAGCGGGGACTGGCTACGAGCAGTACTTC	CASSRLAGTGYEQYF	once	TRBV7-8	TRBJ2-7	TRBD2
TGTGCCAGCAGCCCAGGATCAGGGGGAGAGACCCAGTACTTC	CASSPGSGGETQYF	few	TRBV4-2	TRBJ2-5	TRBD1
TGTGCCAGTAGTATGGGCCGGCGGGACATTCAGTACTTC	CASSMGRRDIQYF	-	TRBV19	TRBJ2-4	-
TGTGCCAGCAGCCGGGACAGGGAAAATGAAAAACTGTTTTTT	CASSRDRENEKLFF	many	TRBV2	TRBJ1-4	TRBD1
TGCGCCAGCAGTAGAGACGGTTACGAGCAGTACTTC	CASSRDGYEQYF	-	TRBV10-2	TRBJ2-7	-
TGTGCCAGCAGTTTCCTCTCCGGCGGGGGGCCTCGTAATGAGCAGTTCTTC	CASSFLSGGGPRNEQFF	-	TRBV6-9	TRBJ2-1	TRBD2
TGCAGTGCTAGGTCCCCTCGCGGATCTAGCACAGATACGCAGTATTTT	CSARSPRGSSTDTQYF	many	TRBV20-1	TRBJ2-3	-
TGTGCCATCCGGGACCGCCCTAGCACAGATACGCAGTATTTT	CAIRDRPSTDTQYF	many	TRBV10-3	TRBJ2-3	-
TGTGCCAGCAGCCCCACTCCGGGACAGGGACCATATAGCAATCAGCCCCAGCATTTT	CASSPTPGQGPYSNQPQHF	-	TRBV7-9	TRBJ1-5	TRBD1
TGTGCCAGCAGTGATCGGGACGGACAGCCCCAGCATTTT	CASSDRDGQPQHF	many	TRBV6-4	TRBJ1-5	-
TGTGCCAGCAGCCTCTTCGCGGGGGATGGCTACACCTTC	CASSLFAGDGYTF	many	TRBV5-6	TRBJ1-2	-
TGTGCCAGCAGGCCAATGGCGGGGTCGCATTCACCCCTCCACTTT	CASRPMAGSHSPLHF	-	TRBV7-9	TRBJ1-6	-
TGCAGTGCTCCGCGGGACAGGACCTACGAGCAGTACTTC	CSAPRDRTYEQYF	few	TRBV20-1	TRBJ2-7	TRBD1
TGTGCCACCAGTGATGTGACTAGCGGGAGTTCTGCAGATACGCAGTATTTT	CATSDVTSGSSADTQYF	many	TRBV24-1	TRBJ2-3	TRBD2
TGTGCCAGCAGCTCCCTCCGAGCGGGGGGAGATACGCAGTATTTT	CASSSLRAGGDTQYF	few	TRBV11-1	TRBJ2-3	TRBD2
TGTGCCAGCAGCCAAGATGAAAATTCACCCCTCCACTTT	CASSQDENSPLHF	-	TRBV3-1	TRBJ1-6	-
TGTGCCAGCAGTTTCCATCACCTATACAATGAGCAGTTCTTC	CASSFHHLYNEQFF	many	TRBV27	TRBJ2-1	-
TGTGCCAGCAGTTCCGACAGGGAGGAGTTCTTC	CASSSDREEFF	-	TRBV6-5	TRBJ2-1	-
TGTGCCAGCAGCCCCCCGGGCAGGGACCGTGAGCAGTACTTC	CASSPPGRDREQYF	few	TRBV9	TRBJ2-7	-
TGTGCCAGCAGCCCGGGACTAGTCAATGAGCAGTTCTTC	CASSPGLVNEQFF	many	TRBV28	TRBJ2-1	TRBD2
TGTGCCAGCAAAGGGGAGGGCTCCTACGAGCAGTACTTC	CASKGEGSYEQYF	many	TRBV11-3	TRBJ2-7	TRBD2
TGTGCTAGTGGTTTGGCAGTAGCGGGGGGGCGCACAGATACGCAGTATTTT	CASGLAVAGGRTDTQYF	many	TRBV12-5	TRBJ2-3	TRBD2
TGTGCCAGTAGTATGAGGTATAGCGAGTTTACAGATACGCAGTATTTT	CASSMRYSEFTDTQYF	few	TRBV19	TRBJ2-3	-
TGTGCCAGCAGAAAGAGACAGGGGAACACTGAAGCTTTCTTT	CASRKRQGNTEAFF	-	TRBV6-1	TRBJ1-1	TRBD1
TGTGCCATCAGGGGGACTGCGGGGAACACTGAAGCTTTCTTT	CAIRGTAGNTEAFF	many	TRBV10-3	TRBJ1-1	-
TGCAGTGCTAGACCCGGACAGGGCTATGGCTACACCTTC	CSARPGQGYGYTF	many	TRBV20-1	TRBJ1-2	TRBD1
TGTGCCAGCAGTTTGGCGGGGGCAAGGTACGAGCAGTACTTC	CASSLAGARYEQYF	few	TRBV6-9	TRBJ2-7	-
TGCAGCGTGGGTCAGGATTTCTCTGGAAACACCATATATTTT	CSVGQDFSGNTIYF	few	TRBV29-1	TRBJ1-3	-
TGTGCCAGCAGCTTGGAGGTCGGGGGGACCTACGAGCAGTACTTC	CASSLEVGGTYEQYF	many	TRBV5-5	TRBJ2-7	TRBD2
TGTGCCAGCAGCTTAGCGAAAACTTCTGACGGAACGAACACTGAAGCTTTCTTT	CASSLAKTSDGTNTEAFF	many	TRBV7-9	TRBJ1-1	-
TGTGCCAGCAGCCAAGAAACACTCTATAGCAATCAGCCCCAGCATTTT	CASSQETLYSNQPQHF	-	TRBV3-1	TRBJ1-5	-
TGCGCCAGCAGCGATCCTAGCGGGGGGGCGAAAAACATTCAGTACTTC	CASSDPSGGAKNIQYF	-	TRBV5-1	TRBJ2-4	TRBD2
TGTGCCAGCATGATAGCGGGAGTAGGCGAGCAGTTCTTC	CASMIAGVGEQFF	many	TRBV12-3/TRBV12-4	TRBJ2-1	TRBD2
TGTGCCAGCAGTCTACGAAGTGACGGACTAGCGGGAGCACACAATGAGCAGTTCTTC	CASSLRSDGLAGAHNEQFF	-	TRBV28	TRBJ2-1	TRBD2
TGCGCCAGCAGCCAAGACACAGGGACTAGCGGGAGTAACGAGCAGTACTTC	CASSQDTGTSGSNEQYF	many	TRBV4-1	TRBJ2-7	TRBD2